The source of this TCR beta chain is a study of human T cells and chemical hapten exposure. Study information: The patient population, which was mostly female, had alopecia areata, totalis or universalis.

This clonotype has a handful of counts. The antigen remains unidentified. With 8 bases removed from V and 0 bases from J, the gap between germline ends came to 17 bases. CDR1 and CDR2 (germline): SEHNR, FQNEAQ (reference sequence). The CDR3 loop spans 16 amino acids. Study results and caveats: Expanded TCRs created a significantly greater count of big CDR3 similarity clusters than controls did.

In TCRdb, the RACE reads were re-called with MiXCR into one record per CDR3 protein. This table has fewer than 150,000 distinct CDR3 sequences, roughly 10% appearing once. This sample's time point: patch test 2, 6 weeks after DPC sensitization. Treatment described: therapeutic diphenylcyclopropenone sensitization with weekly scalp DPC. The authors' total RNA extraction used unfractionated whole blood. This sample comprised whole blood, obtained in connection with sensitization to the hapten diphenylcyclopropenone (DPC). The chain employs TRBV7-9 and TRBJ2-4; D assignment may be TRBD1 or TRBD2 (6 bases each). This sequence was found in a woman in her 50s with alopecia areata. Some clones in this sample may be carry-over from other donors' samples. CDR3: CASGFLGGGAKNIQYF. CDR3 bases: TGTGCCAGCGGATTCCTAGGGGGAGGAGCCAAAAACATTCAGTACTTC.